Sequencing of this TCR beta chain was carried out in a study of T cell responses to AZD1222 COVID-19 vaccine. Pooling covered second doses at about 4 or about 12 weeks. Profiling relied on immunoSEQ multiplex PCR, and the TCRdb table lists in-frame clones only, not all of them. The sample has about 180,000 clones, about nine tenths seen once. This clone showed up just once. Its antigen is undetermined. Notes on the study in general: Females outnumbered males among donors, who were mostly white British; clonal diversity was possibly underestimated.

Per germline, CDR1 DFQATT and CDR2 SNEGSKA (reference sequence). The CDR3 has 11 residues. The input for sequencing was peripheral blood, taken 28 days after the second AZD1222 dose. This clonotype originated in an adult who received the AZD1222 COVID-19 vaccine. V usage is TRBV20-1 and J usage is TRBJ2-7, with 7 bases fitting TRBD1. DNA of the CDR3: TGCAGCAAGAACAGGGGCGACGAGCAGTACTTC. This translates into CSKNRGDEQYF.